Listed here are 16 T cell receptor beta chains from one sample, sequenced in a study of cytomegalovirus exposure and HLA in healthy donors (dated by TCRdb to about 2017). Library preparation was by the immunoSEQ multiplex PCR assay. For the multiplex PCR, a mixture combining 60 forward primers for TCR Vbeta segments and 13 reverse primers for TCR Jbeta segments was used. TCRdb obtained this table from immuneACCESS and retained in-frame rearrangements with V and J assigned. These tables miss some clones; where compared with another copy, unresolved V genes account for less than half of the shortfall, and the remainder is unexplained. The sample has 80,000 to 95,000 clones on record, around 70% of them singletons. The top ten clonotypes cover roughly 16% of the sample. Input material: PBMCs. The origin of the receptors is a woman aged 45 to 65 in good health and CMV-seropositive.

The V call is TRBV7-8, the J call TRBJ1-5; no definite D call. Trimming left V 5 bases short and J 5 bases short, with 16 bases between. CDR1 SGHVS and CDR2 FQNEAQ come from the germline V gene. The CDR3 extends over 15 amino acids. The CDR3 spells CASSLRGQIDQPQHF. The CDR3, as DNA: TGTGCCAGCAGCCTCAGAGGGCAGATCGATCAGCCCCAGCATTTT. Drawing the rest from reference TRBV7-8 and TRBJ1-5, the complete variable domain is GAGVSQSPRYKVAKRGQDVALRCDPISGHVSLFWYQQALGQGPEFLTYFQNEAQLDKSGLPSDRFFAERPEGSVSTLKIQRTQQEDSAVYLCASSLRGQIDQPQHFGDGTRLSIL.

The chain recombines TRBV7-3 with TRBJ2-2; 12 bases map to TRBD2. The CDR3 is 16 residues long. The germline V gene has CDR1 SGHTA and CDR2 FQGTGA. Losses at the gene ends were 5 bases for V and 6 bases for J; bases not matched to a gene: 7. In DNA, the CDR3 is TGTGCCAGCAGCGAGACTAGCGGGAGATCCCCCGGGGAGCTGTTTTTT. Translating gives CASSETSGRSPGELFF.

A remark on this clone: Additional DNA sequences in this sample encode the identical CDR3. The rearrangement uses TRBV28 and TRBJ2-2; the D is unclear. The CDR3 runs to 14 residues. The ends were cut back, 3 bases at V and 1 base at J, with 6 bases in the middle. Germline CDR1 reads MDHEN; CDR2 reads SYDVKM. Here the CDR3 DNA reads TGTGCCAGCAGTTTCGGCGGGAACACCGGGGAGCTGTTTTTT. Its protein is CASSFGGNTGELFF.

The rearrangement links TRBV28 to TRBJ1-3; TRBD1 matches at 7 bases. Trimming cost V 7 bases and J 4 bases; bases outside gene matches: 7. Looked up from germline, CDR1 is MDHEN and CDR2 is SYDVKM. The CDR3 is 14 amino acids. CDR3 region: CASNPGGLGNTIYF. CDR3 in DNA: TGTGCCAGCAACCCAGGGGGGTTGGGAAACACCATATATTTT.

The chain recombines TRBV6-1 with TRBJ1-4; the match to TRBD1 covers 10 bases. The V gene end was trimmed by 0 bases and the J gene end by 6 bases; junction bases not matched to a gene: 7. The CDR3 covers 17 residues. Germline assignment: CDR1 MNHNS and CDR2 SASEGT. The CDR3 DNA is TGTGCCAGCAGTGAAGCGCCGGGACAGGGGCCCTATGAAAAACTGTTTTTT. This translates into CASSEAPGQGPYEKLFF.

This clone was seen more than once but under ten times. The rearrangement links TRBV11-2 to TRBJ2-1; D gene ambiguous. V was cut by 0 bases and J by 6 bases, with 15 bases left in between. Germline CDR1 and CDR2: SGHAT and FQNNGV. This CDR3 is built from 16 residues. The CDR3 coding sequence is TGTGCCAGCAGCTTAGATCCGGATCAGAGGTCCAATGAGCAGTTCTTC. This codes for CASSLDPDQRSNEQFF.

The chain employs TRBV13 and TRBJ2-5, with a tentative D call TRBD1 (5 bases). V gave up 5 bases and J gave up 5 bases, with 15 bases separating them. From germline, CDR1 is PRHDT and CDR2 FYEKMQ (reference sequence). This CDR3 is 14 amino acids long. As DNA, the CDR3 is TGTGCCAGCAGCGGGGCCAGGGTTAGGGAGACCCAGTACTTC. Translating gives CASSGARVRETQYF.

DNA for the CDR3: TGCGCCAGCAGCGTCCATGACAGGGCCGGGGCATCAAACATTCAGTACTTC. Protein: CASSVHDRAGASNIQYF. The chain carries TRBV4-3 and TRBJ2-4; 7 nucleotides match TRBD1. J gave up 6 bases and V 5 bases, and 16 bases lay outside the gene matches. The CDR3 runs 17 residues. The germline V gene encodes CDR1 LGHNA and CDR2 YSLEER.

This clone was counted a few times. The CDR3 DNA reads TGTGCCAGCAGCTTTAACAGGGGCACGCAGTATTTT. Translating gives CASSFNRGTQYF. The V gene is TRBV5-4, the J gene TRBJ2-3, with 7 bases aligning to TRBD1. This CDR3 comprises 12 residues. The V segment lost 2 bases and the J segment 9 bases; nucleotides outside the gene matches: 3. Looked up from germline, CDR1 is SGHNT and CDR2 is YYREEE (reference sequence).

This chain uses TRBV25-1 with TRBJ1-1; 11 bases are a match to TRBD1. This CDR3 spans 15 amino acids. The germline gives CDR1 MGHDK, CDR2 SYGVNS. V lost 6 bases, J lost 4 bases, and 7 bases stayed unmatched. The CDR3 region is CASRGQGGWTTEAFF. The CDR3 nucleotides are TGTGCCAGCAGGGGACAGGGGGGCTGGACCACTGAAGCTTTCTTT.

This clone was seen a few times. The CDR3 spells CSVTASGSFNEQFF. The CDR3 nucleotides are TGCAGCGTTACCGCCAGCGGGAGTTTCAATGAGCAGTTCTTC. The V and J genes are TRBV29-1 and TRBJ2-1; 8 bases align to TRBD2. V lost 5 bases, J lost 6 bases, and 9 bases stayed unmatched. From germline, CDR1 is SQVTM and CDR2 ANQGSEA. This CDR3 region has 14 residues.

The table lists this clone with a few counts. The chain links TRBV30 to TRBJ2-3; 9 bases fit TRBD2. Germline V gene sequence: CDR1 GTSNPN, CDR2 SVGIG (reference sequence). Trimming took 1 base from V and 11 from J; bases not matched to a gene: 7. This CDR3 is built from 13 residues. The CDR3 region is CAWSGGRAQGQYF. CDR3 DNA sequence: TGTGCCTGGAGTGGCGGGAGGGCCCAGGGGCAGTATTTT.

The chain has TRBV27 and TRBJ2-7; 9 nucleotides agree with TRBD2. V lost 8 bases to trimming and J lost 5 bases; unmatched junction nucleotides: 13. The CDR3 consists of 15 residues. Germline V gives CDR1 MNHEY, CDR2 SMNVEV (reference sequence). This chain's CDR3 is CASLPKLAGSHEQYF. CDR3 nucleotides: TGTGCCAGCTTACCCAAGCTAGCGGGATCCCACGAGCAGTACTTC.

This chain uses TRBV28 with TRBJ1-4; 8 nucleotides align to TRBD1. This CDR3 comprises 14 residues. The J segment lost 5 bases and the V segment lost 7 bases, leaving 6 bases of the junction unmatched. CDR1 is MDHEN and CDR2 is SYDVKM in the germline V gene. CDR3 region: CASTLDRGNEKLFF. CDR3 bases: TGTGCCAGCACCCTAGACAGGGGCAATGAAAAACTGTTTTTT.

The J gene is TRBJ1-6, the V gene TRBV2; 8 bases align to TRBD1. Losses at the gene ends were 10 bases for V and 6 bases for J; bases not matched to a gene: 14. Germline V gives CDR1 SNHLY, CDR2 FYNNEI. The CDR3 covers 16 residues. DNA for the CDR3: TGTGCCAATGGAGGATTTTACAGGGGGATTAATTCACCCCTCCACTTT. Translated, it gives CANGGFYRGINSPLHF. The variable domain in full, completed from reference TRBV2 and TRBJ1-6, reads EPEVTQTPSHQVTQMGQEVILRCVPISNHLYFYWYRQILGQKVEFLVSFYNNEISEKSEIFDDQFSVERPDGSNFTLKIRSTKLEDSAMYFCANGGFYRGINSPLHFGNGTRLTVT.

This clone was seen only a few times. The rearrangement uses TRBV7-6 and TRBJ2-3; 8 nucleotides agree with TRBD2. The CDR3 is made up of 13 amino acids. V lost 5 bases, J lost 5 bases, and 3 bases stayed unmatched. Germline CDR1 reads SGHVS; CDR2 reads FNYEAQ. CDR3 in DNA: TGTGCCAGCAGCCCCAGCGGGAGAGATACGCAGTATTTT. As protein: CASSPSGRDTQYF.